The 30 T cell receptor beta chains reported below all come from one sample, sequenced in a study of control samples from healthy donors and cancer patients. The repertoire was sequenced with immunoSEQ multiplex PCR; TCRdb's copy has only in-frame clones and lacks some. The sample contains some 73,000 clones, roughly 92% of which appear only once. Sequencing used blood. These receptor sequences come from a woman in her 40s in good health.

The chain links TRBV2 to TRBJ1-1, with no clear D. The CDR3 extends over 13 amino acids. CDR1 and CDR2 from the germline V gene are SNHLY and FYNNEI. V lost 5 bases to trimming and J lost 1 base, with 8 bases between them. The DNA for the CDR3 is TGTGCCAGCAGTCTCGAGACGAACACTGAAGCTTTCTTT. Translating it yields CASSLETNTEAFF.

This sequence joins TRBV5-1 and TRBJ2-7; D might be TRBD2 (6 bases). The CDR3 is 15 amino acids. Germline V gene data show CDR1 as SGHRS and CDR2 as YFSETQ. With 3 bases removed from V and 3 bases from J, the gap between germline ends came to 16 bases. CDR3 bases: TGCGCCAGCAGCTGGAGGGCAGGCCCGCTCTACGAGCAGTACTTC. Encoded protein: CASSWRAGPLYEQYF.

The chain combines TRBV27 with TRBJ2-2; 8 bases agree with TRBD2. CDR3 length: 15 amino acids. Germline V lookup: CDR1 MNHEY, CDR2 SMNVEV (reference sequence). V dropped 3 bases and J dropped 3; count of bases not matched to a gene: 3. The chain's CDR3 is CASSFGGAYTGELFF. The CDR3 DNA follows: TGTGCCAGCAGTTTCGGGGGGGCCTACACCGGGGAGCTGTTTTTT.

The V and J genes are TRBV18 and TRBJ1-2; 7 bases are shared with TRBD1. The CDR3 extends over 15 amino acids. J gave up 2 bases and V 3 bases, and 6 bases lay outside the gene matches. Looked up from germline, CDR1 is KGHSH and CDR2 is LQKENI. The CDR3: CASSPAGTVNYGYTF. The CDR3 nucleotides read TGTGCCAGCTCACCCGCCGGGACAGTGAACTATGGCTACACCTTC.

The CDR3 DNA is TGTGCCAGCAGTCAGACAGGGGCGCAAGATACGCAGTATTTT. Its protein is CASSQTGAQDTQYF. The chain links TRBV27 to TRBJ2-3; 8 nucleotides line up with TRBD1. CDR1 and CDR2 (germline): MNHEY, SMNVEV (reference sequence). After removal of 5 bases from V and 5 bases from J, the junction contained 6 bases not matched to a gene. There are 14 residues in the CDR3.

V and J are TRBV30 and TRBJ2-6; 9 positions agree with TRBD1. The CDR3 sequence is 17 residues long. After removal of 2 bases from V and 1 base from J, the junction contained 6 bases not matched to a gene. Germline CDR1 reads GTSNPN; CDR2 reads SVGIG (reference sequence). CDR3 loop: CAWSRDRVRSGANVLTF. The CDR3 DNA sequence: TGTGCCTGGAGTCGGGACAGGGTTAGGTCTGGGGCCAACGTCCTGACTTTC.

The V gene is TRBV18, the J gene TRBJ1-4, with 9 bases matching TRBD1. Trimming took 3 bases from V and 8 from J; bases not matched to a gene: 10. CDR3 size: 16 residues. Germline V CDR1 and CDR2: KGHSH, LQKENI. DNA for the CDR3: TGTGCCAGCTCACCTCTAACGGGACAGGGAAGCGAAAAACTGTTTTTT. Residues: CASSPLTGQGSEKLFF.

The V gene is TRBV6-2 or TRBV6-3, the J gene TRBJ1-2; D not resolved. The CDR3 is 13 amino acids. CDR1 is MNHEY, CDR2 SVGEGT, per germline. V was pared by 2 bases and J by 4 bases, with 8 bases between. CDR3 coding DNA: TGTGCCAGCAGTTACGGTTTTCTCTATGGCTACACCTTC. Translation gives CASSYGFLYGYTF.

The chain links TRBV5-6 to TRBJ2-5; D ambiguous. This CDR3 is 12 amino acids long. Germline loops: CDR1 SGHDT, CDR2 YYEEEE. Trimming removed 0 bases at V and 2 bases at J, with 2 bases between. The CDR3 reads CASSLGQETQYF. In nucleotides, the CDR3 is TGTGCCAGCAGCTTGGGTCAAGAGACCCAGTACTTC.

This clone was seen a handful of times. The chain is built from TRBV20-1 and TRBJ1-2, with D perhaps TRBD1 (6 bases). Trimming removed 3 bases at V and 7 bases at J, with 12 bases between. The CDR3 loop spans 12 amino acids. Germline assignment: CDR1 DFQATT and CDR2 SNEGSKA (reference sequence). CDR3 protein: CSASTGQSGYTF. In DNA, the CDR3 is TGCAGTGCTAGTACAGGACAGTCTGGCTACACCTTC.

The V gene is TRBV19, the J gene TRBJ2-7; D is undetermined. The V gene lost 3 bases and the J gene lost 1 base, with 7 bases spanning the gap. Germline V gene sequence: CDR1 LNHDA, CDR2 SQIVND (reference sequence). This CDR3 comprises 13 residues. CDR3 region: CASSISGSYEQYF. The CDR3 DNA reads as TGTGCCAGTAGTATTTCTGGTTCCTACGAGCAGTACTTC.

The J gene is TRBJ1-1, the V gene TRBV27; possibly TRBD1 for D (5 bases). The CDR3 has 16 residues. Trimming left V 6 bases short and J 0 bases short, with 17 bases between. CDR1 MNHEY and CDR2 SMNVEV come from the germline V gene (reference sequence). The CDR3, as DNA: TGTGCCAGCAGCTACACCCCAACAGGACTGAACACTGAAGCTTTCTTT. Protein sequence: CASSYTPTGLNTEAFF.

This rearrangement joins TRBV7-8 to TRBJ1-2; TRBD1 matches at 7 bases. Trimming at V came to 2 bases and at J to 8 bases, leaving 8 bases not matched to a gene. Germline V gene data show CDR1 as SGHVS and CDR2 as FQNEAQ. This CDR3 has 14 residues. DNA for the CDR3: TGTGCCAGCAGCTTACAGGGGGGATTGAACGGCTACACCTTC. Translating it yields CASSLQGGLNGYTF.

This chain connects TRBV5-1 to TRBJ2-1; TRBD2 aligns across 9 bases. This CDR3 has 15 amino acids. CDR1 and CDR2 (germline): SGHRS, YFSETQ. Unmatched junction bases numbered 4, after V lost 4 bases and J lost 2 bases. The chain's CDR3 is CASSRGREAYNEQFF. The CDR3 nucleotides read TGCGCCAGCAGCCGCGGGAGGGAGGCCTACAATGAGCAGTTCTTC.

J is TRBJ2-5 and V is TRBV10-3; D remains ambiguous. CDR1 and CDR2 from the germline V gene are ENHRY and SYGVKD. The CDR3 consists of 14 residues. Trimming cost V 4 bases and J 3 bases, with 12 bases left between them. The CDR3 protein is CAISVRPEEETQYF. CDR3 DNA: TGTGCCATCAGTGTGCGGCCGGAAGAAGAGACCCAGTACTTC.

The V and J genes are TRBV27 and TRBJ2-6; the D call may be TRBD1 or TRBD2 (5 bases each). The CDR3 totals 20 residues. Germline CDR1 reads MNHEY; CDR2 reads SMNVEV (reference sequence). Trimming took off 0 bases at V and 0 bases at J, with 18 bases between the two ends. CDR3 DNA sequence: TGTGCCAGCAGTTTATCGTCGGGACGCCTACAAAGCTCTGGGGCCAACGTCCTGACTTTC. Translation: CASSLSSGRLQSSGANVLTF.

This clone has a single count. V is TRBV13 and J is TRBJ1-2; D unclear. Looked up from germline, CDR1 is PRHDT and CDR2 is FYEKMQ (reference sequence). The length of the CDR3 is 15 residues. The V and J ends lost 3 bases and 8 bases respectively, with 19 bases between them. CDR3 DNA: TGTGCCAGCAGCTTTTCGTTCCTAAAACATGTAGGCTACACCTTC. It yields the protein CASSFSFLKHVGYTF.

This chain uses TRBV25-1 with TRBJ2-5; D uncertain. Germline values: CDR1 MGHDK, CDR2 SYGVNS. This CDR3 comprises 13 residues. Trimming removed 8 bases at V and 7 bases at J, with 17 bases between. For the CDR3, the DNA is TGTGCCAGCCGAGACCGGTCCCCTGGGACCCAGTACTTC. Residues: CASRDRSPGTQYF.

This clone was seen once. The CDR3 DNA is TGCAGCGTCCAGGGACAGGGGCAAGAAAAACTGTTTTTT. Protein sequence: CSVQGQGQEKLFF. The chain uses TRBV29-1 and TRBJ1-4, with 10 bases matching TRBD1. This CDR3 is 13 amino acids long. V trimming: 6 bases; J trimming: 8 bases; junction bases outside the gene matches: 6. The germline V gene encodes CDR1 SQVTM and CDR2 ANQGSEA.

The chain recombines TRBV27 with TRBJ2-7; possibly TRBD1 for D (5 bases). V gave up 4 bases and J gave up 4 bases, with 5 bases separating them. Germline V gene data show CDR1 as MNHEY and CDR2 as SMNVEV (reference sequence). The CDR3 has 11 amino acids. For the CDR3, the DNA is TGTGCCAGCAGTTCAGGGTACGAGCAGTACTTC. Residues: CASSSGYEQYF.

The gene calls are TRBV4-2 and TRBJ2-3, with unresolved D. In germline, CDR1 is LGHNA, CDR2 YNFKEQ. V was cut by 0 bases and J by 7 bases, with 17 bases left in between. The CDR3 runs to 16 residues. As DNA, the CDR3 is TGTGCCAGCAGCCAAGATAGGAGACCCCCCGCAAATACGCAGTATTTT. Protein: CASSQDRRPPANTQYF.

On this clone: Other DNA sequences in the sample encode the same CDR3. The chain combines TRBV6-5 with TRBJ2-2; D gene uncertain. Germline CDR1 is MNHEY and CDR2 is SVGAGI. CDR3 length: 15 residues. V was clipped by 0 bases and J by 4 bases, with 9 bases between them. The CDR3: CASSYSTRFTGELFF. Here the CDR3 DNA reads TGTGCCAGCAGTTACTCGACGCGTTTCACCGGGGAGCTGTTTTTT.

The chain links TRBV2 to TRBJ2-7; D possibly corresponds to TRBD1 (6 bases). The germline V gene has CDR1 SNHLY and CDR2 FYNNEI. The V and J ends lost 8 bases and 4 bases respectively, with 15 bases between them. This CDR3 is built from 13 residues. The CDR3 is CASLQGREYEQYF. In nucleotides, the CDR3 is TGTGCCAGCCTACAGGGCAGGGAATACGAGCAGTACTTC.

As concerns this clone: Compared with germline, one end of the junction differs, possibly owing to a read error. This sequence joins TRBV7-2 and TRBJ2-3; either TRBD1 or TRBD2 may fit D (6 bases each). Per germline, CDR1 SGHTA and CDR2 FQGNSA. CDR3 length equals 14 residues. DNA for the CDR3: TGTGCCAGCAGCCTCGGGGGCAGCATAGATACGCAGTATTTT. It translates to CASSLGGSIDTQYF.

The rearrangement links TRBV29-1 to TRBJ1-3; D unresolved. V lost 6 bases to trimming and J lost 0 bases, with 12 bases between them. Germline V gene data show CDR1 as SQVTM and CDR2 as ANQGSEA. This CDR3 is built from 14 residues. CDR3 sequence reads: CSVTRSSSGNTIYF. The CDR3 bases are TGCAGCGTCACCCGGTCGAGCTCTGGAAACACCATATATTTT.

The chain links TRBV19 to TRBJ1-5; D remains unclear. Trimming left V 3 bases short and J 9 bases short, with 6 bases between. CDR3 length: 11 residues. Germline V gives CDR1 LNHDA, CDR2 SQIVND (reference sequence). The CDR3 DNA follows: TGTGCCAGTAGTATCAGCGGGCCCCAGCATTTT. It specifies CASSISGPQHF.

The chain joins TRBV27 to TRBJ2-5; D not certain. V was cut by 8 bases and J by 2 bases, with 15 bases left in between. Per germline, CDR1 MNHEY and CDR2 SMNVEV (reference sequence). This CDR3 spans 14 amino acids. In DNA, the CDR3 is TGTGCCAGCGGTATTGTGGGCCAGCAAGAGACCCAGTACTTC. Protein product: CASGIVGQQETQYF.

The chain joins TRBV24-1 to TRBJ1-1; TRBD1 is a possible D gene (5 bases). The germline CDR1 and CDR2 sequences are KGHDR and SFDVKD. The CDR3 runs 14 residues. The germline V and J ends were trimmed by 10 bases and 0 bases, with 14 bases remaining between them. CDR3 loop: CATRDGMMNTEAFF. The CDR3 DNA follows: TGTGCCACAAGGGACGGAATGATGAACACTGAAGCTTTCTTT.

The chain links TRBV9 to TRBJ2-5, with D uncertain. The V gene's germline CDR1 is SGDLS and CDR2 YYNGEE. V was clipped by 0 bases and J by 2 bases, with 11 bases between them. The CDR3 totals 15 residues. The CDR3 spells CASSVAGGDQETQYF. In DNA, the CDR3 is TGTGCCAGCAGCGTAGCTGGTGGGGATCAAGAGACCCAGTACTTC. Drawing the rest from reference TRBV9 and TRBJ2-5, the complete variable domain is DSGVTQTPKHLITATGQRVTLRCSPRSGDLSVYWYQQSLDQGLQFLIQYYNGEERAKGNILERFSAQQFPDLHSELNLSSLELGDSALYFCASSVAGGDQETQYFGPGTRLLVL.

V and J are TRBV27 and TRBJ1-6, with no clear D. Germline V lookup: CDR1 MNHEY, CDR2 SMNVEV (reference sequence). The CDR3 has 14 amino acids. Trimming shortened V by 3 bases and J by 12 bases, and 15 bases separated the two germline ends. The DNA for the CDR3 is TGTGCCAGCAGTTTCAAGGAAACCCGGGGACCCCTCCACTTT. Its protein product is CASSFKETRGPLHF.